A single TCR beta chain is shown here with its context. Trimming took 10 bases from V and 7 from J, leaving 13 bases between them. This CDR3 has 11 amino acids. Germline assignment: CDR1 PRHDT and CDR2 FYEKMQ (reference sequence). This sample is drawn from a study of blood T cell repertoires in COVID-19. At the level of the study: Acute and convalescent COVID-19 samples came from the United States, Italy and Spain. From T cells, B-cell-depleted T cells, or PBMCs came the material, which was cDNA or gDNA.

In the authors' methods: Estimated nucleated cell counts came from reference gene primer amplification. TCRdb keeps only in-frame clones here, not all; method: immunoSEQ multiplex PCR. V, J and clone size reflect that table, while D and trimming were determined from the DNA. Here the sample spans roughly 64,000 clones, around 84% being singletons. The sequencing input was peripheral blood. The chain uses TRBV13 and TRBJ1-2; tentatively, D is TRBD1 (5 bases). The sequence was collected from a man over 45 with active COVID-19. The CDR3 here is CANSPRVGYTF. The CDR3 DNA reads TGTGCCAACTCACCCAGGGTTGGCTACACCTTC.